The clone carrying this T cell receptor beta chain was observed a handful of times. As yet, its antigen is unknown. The repertoire was sequenced with immunoSEQ multiplex PCR; TCRdb's copy has only in-frame clones and lacks some. The data show roughly 20,000 clones, with roughly four fifths seen just once and about 4.1% held by the top ten. The germline CDR1 and CDR2 sequences are MDHEN and SYDVKM. This CDR3 region has 10 residues. Trimming shortened V by 5 bases and J by 10 bases, and 9 bases separated the two germline ends. This entry belongs to a study of OX40 agonist ivuxolimab in advanced cancers. Study outcomes and limitations: Dose levels from 0.1 to 3.0 mg/kg saw CD4+ and CD8+ blood T cells expand clonally by week 6.

The V and J genes are TRBV28 and TRBJ2-7; either TRBD1 or TRBD2 may supply D (5 bases each). This receptor was obtained from an adult with an advanced solid tumor such as melanoma, head and neck, liver or kidney cancer. The source was CD4+ or CD8+ T cells sorted from blood, collected in a trial of the OX40 agonist ivuxolimab. Written as DNA, the CDR3 is TGTGCCAGCAGTAGGGGAGCTCAGTACTTC. Translated: CASSRGAQYF.